The 20 T cell receptor beta chains given below trace back to one sample, sequenced in a study of shared clonotypes between healthy human individuals (dated by TCRdb to 2018 to 2021). The library was prepared using the immunoSEQ multiplex PCR assay. TCRdb limited this immuneACCESS table to in-frame rearrangements with V and J called. A share of clones is missing; checked studies link under half to unresolved V genes, and the rest is unexplained. Here the sample has 2 million to 2.5 million clones; about 94% occur a single time. Of the sample, 0.1% to 0.15% is held by the ten largest clones. The material sequenced was naive CD4+ T cells sorted from blood. The sample's cell subset or site label, decoded: CD45RA+ positively selected. These receptors were taken from a man between 18 and 35 years old in good health.

V gene TRBV11-2 combines with J gene TRBJ2-2; TRBD1 aligns across 7 bases. Per germline, CDR1 SGHAT and CDR2 FQNNGV. The CDR3 covers 14 residues. Unmatched junction bases numbered 3, after V lost 7 bases and J lost 1 base. CDR3 sequence reads: CASTRTGNTGELFF. As DNA, the CDR3 is TGTGCCAGCACCCGGACAGGGAACACCGGGGAGCTGTTTTTT.

As DNA, the CDR3 is TGTGCCAGCGGCACGACAGAGACCACAGATACGCAGTATTTT. Translated, it gives CASGTTETTDTQYF. V gene TRBV7-9 combines with J gene TRBJ2-3; a possible D gene is TRBD1 (5 bases). The CDR3 length is 14 residues. Looked up from germline, CDR1 is SEHNR and CDR2 is FQNEAQ (reference sequence). The V and J ends lost 8 bases and 2 bases respectively, with 14 bases between them.

The chain couples TRBV4-2 to TRBJ1-2, with a possible D match to TRBD1 (5 bases). The V end was cut by 0 bases, the J end by 7 bases, with 15 bases between. This CDR3 contains 15 residues. Germline CDR1 reads LGHNA; CDR2 reads YNFKEQ. In nucleotides, the CDR3 is TGTGCCAGCAGCCAAGATAACCCGGGGCAGGGTGGCTACACCTTC. Its translation: CASSQDNPGQGGYTF.

The chain combines TRBV5-4 with TRBJ2-1, with 7 bases lining up with TRBD1. Germline CDR1 and CDR2: SGHNT and YYREEE (reference sequence). The CDR3 loop spans 15 amino acids. The V and J ends lost 0 bases and 7 bases, in that order; junction bases with no gene match: 7. This CDR3 reads CASSLARDSKNEQFF. For the CDR3, the DNA is TGTGCCAGCAGCTTGGCCCGGGACAGTAAAAATGAGCAGTTCTTC.

This clone was counted only a few times. The chain combines TRBV10-3 with TRBJ2-7; D not certain. CDR1 is ENHRY, CDR2 SYGVKD, per germline. The CDR3 has 13 residues. Deletions cut 1 base from V and 3 bases from J, with 7 bases between. The DNA of the CDR3 is TGTGCCATCAGTGAGTGGGTGAACTACGAGCAGTACTTC. It specifies CAISEWVNYEQYF.

CDR3 sequence reads: CASSELRSAYEQYF. DNA of the CDR3: TGTGCCAGCAGTGAACTACGTTCGGCATACGAGCAGTACTTC. V is TRBV2 and J is TRBJ2-7, with D unclear. Germline CDR1 is SNHLY and CDR2 is FYNNEI. Trimming stripped 2 bases from V and 4 bases from J, with 12 bases between. The CDR3 contains 14 residues.

The V call is TRBV2, the J call TRBJ1-2; TRBD1 agrees at 8 bases. Per the germline V gene, CDR1 is SNHLY and CDR2 is FYNNEI. The trim removed 4 bases at V and 6 bases at J, leaving 4 bases unmatched. CDR3 size: 13 residues. In DNA, the CDR3 is TGTGCCAGCAGTGGACAGGGGACTAATGGCTACACCTTC. It translates to CASSGQGTNGYTF.

For the CDR3, the DNA is TGTGCCAGCAGCGGACCGGGACTAGCGGACACAGATACGCAGTATTTT. This translates into CASSGPGLADTDTQYF. The V call is TRBV9, the J call TRBJ2-3; the match to TRBD2 covers 11 bases. This CDR3 is 16 amino acids long. V was clipped by 3 bases and J by 2 bases; unmatched bases: 5. In germline, CDR1 is SGDLS, CDR2 YYNGEE.

This chain links TRBV19 with TRBJ2-5; 9 positions agree with TRBD2. CDR3 size: 13 residues. Trimming cost V 6 bases and J 5 bases; bases outside gene matches: 4. Germline loops: CDR1 LNHDA, CDR2 SQIVND (reference sequence). CDR3 sequence (DNA): TGTGCCAGTAGGCGGGAGGGCCATGAGACCCAGTACTTC. It yields the protein CASRREGHETQYF. Based on the CDR3 plus reference TRBV19 and TRBJ2-5, the full variable domain is DGGITQSPKYLFRKEGQNVTLSCEQNLNHDAMYWYRQDPGQGLRLIYYSQIVNDFQKGDIAEGYSVSREKKESFPLTVTSAQKNPTAFYLCASRREGHETQYFGPGTRLLVL.

The genes are TRBV6-5 and TRBJ1-5; no definite D call. Germline assignment: CDR1 MNHEY and CDR2 SVGAGI. The CDR3 consists of 15 residues. V was shortened by 6 bases and J by 0 bases, with 12 bases between the two germline ends. This CDR3 reads CASRIDGNSNQPQHF. In DNA, the CDR3 is TGTGCCAGCAGAATCGACGGGAATAGCAATCAGCCCCAGCATTTT.

This clone was seen only a few times. The J gene is TRBJ1-4, the V gene TRBV19; 7 nucleotides line up with TRBD1. V lost 4 bases, J lost 8 bases, and 10 bases stayed unmatched. In germline, CDR1 is LNHDA, CDR2 SQIVND (reference sequence). The CDR3 sequence is 15 residues long. CDR3 in DNA: TGTGCCAGTAGTAAGGGGGACAGAGCCGCGGAAAAACTGTTTTTT. Its translation: CASSKGDRAAEKLFF.

Turning to this clone: The same CDR3 arises from other DNA sequences in this sample as well. The gene calls are TRBV7-9 and TRBJ1-1; D remains ambiguous. This CDR3 spans 14 amino acids. The V end lost 2 bases, the J end lost 1 base, and 8 bases lay between the germline ends. Germline CDR1 SEHNR, CDR2 FQNEAQ (reference sequence). The CDR3 here is CASSLSTANTEAFF. DNA of the CDR3: TGTGCCAGCAGCTTAAGCACCGCGAACACTGAAGCTTTCTTT.

The rearrangement links TRBV28 to TRBJ1-2; 8 positions match TRBD1. There are 16 residues in the CDR3. The V gene's germline CDR1 is MDHEN and CDR2 SYDVKM. After removal of 4 bases from V and 7 bases from J, the junction contained 14 bases not matched to a gene. The CDR3 DNA reads as TGTGCCAGCAGTTACTTCCTAGCGGGACAGGATGTTGGCTACACCTTC. This codes for CASSYFLAGQDVGYTF.

The chain combines TRBV2 with TRBJ2-1; D might be TRBD1 or TRBD2, each matching 7 bases. V was trimmed by 4 bases and J by 3 bases, leaving 19 bases between them. The CDR3 length is 17 residues. Looked up from germline, CDR1 is SNHLY and CDR2 is FYNNEI. CDR3 sequence (DNA): TGTGCCAGCAGTGCAGGGGGGGCTGGTGGGAACTACAATGAGCAGTTCTTC. As protein: CASSAGGAGGNYNEQFF.

Comment on this clone: Other nucleotide sequences from this sample produce the same CDR3. The chain couples TRBV6-6 to TRBJ2-5; no clear D gene. The V gene lost 6 bases and the J gene lost 2 bases, with 10 bases spanning the gap. The CDR3 is 13 residues long. The germline V gene encodes CDR1 MNHNY and CDR2 SVGAGI (reference sequence). The CDR3 here is CASRRGPQETQYF. CDR3 nucleotides: TGTGCCAGCAGACGAGGCCCTCAAGAGACCCAGTACTTC.

About this clone: The sample holds other DNA sequences that translate to the same CDR3. The chain recombines TRBV5-1 with TRBJ2-3; 10 bases align to TRBD2. The CDR3 runs 14 residues. Germline values: CDR1 SGHRS, CDR2 YFSETQ. J lost 3 bases, V lost 8 bases, and 6 bases had no gene match. CDR3 nucleotide sequence: TGCGCCAGTTCTAGCGGGGGTACGACAGATACGCAGTATTTT. Its protein product is CASSSGGTTDTQYF. Variable domain in full (rest from reference TRBV5-1 and TRBJ2-3): KAGVTQTPRYLIKTRGQQVTLSCSPISGHRSVSWYQQTPGQGLQFLFEYFSETQRNKGNFPGRFSGRQFSNSRSEMNVSTLELGDSALYLCASSSGGTTDTQYFGPGTRLTVL.

This sequence joins TRBV5-1 and TRBJ2-1; unclear D gene. CDR1 is SGHRS and CDR2 is YFSETQ in the germline V gene. V shed 0 bases and J shed 0 bases, with 10 bases lying between them. The CDR3 consists of 16 residues. DNA for the CDR3: TGCGCCAGCAGCTTGGTCGGGCTTGGCTCCTACAATGAGCAGTTCTTC. It specifies CASSLVGLGSYNEQFF. The full variable domain, rest sourced from reference TRBV5-1 and TRBJ2-1, is KAGVTQTPRYLIKTRGQQVTLSCSPISGHRSVSWYQQTPGQGLQFLFEYFSETQRNKGNFPGRFSGRQFSNSRSEMNVSTLELGDSALYLCASSLVGLGSYNEQFFGPGTRLTVL.

This chain uses TRBV19 with TRBJ1-6; D is unresolved. The ends were cut back, 5 bases at V and 6 bases at J, with 14 bases in the middle. The V gene's germline CDR1 is LNHDA and CDR2 SQIVND (reference sequence). The CDR3 sequence is 15 residues long. DNA for the CDR3: TGTGCCAGTAGTGCCGTTGGATGGGCTAATTCACCCCTCCACTTT. Its protein is CASSAVGWANSPLHF. The full variable domain, rest sourced from reference TRBV19 and TRBJ1-6, is DGGITQSPKYLFRKEGQNVTLSCEQNLNHDAMYWYRQDPGQGLRLIYYSQIVNDFQKGDIAEGYSVSREKKESFPLTVTSAQKNPTAFYLCASSAVGWANSPLHFGNGTRLTVT.

V and J are TRBV5-1 and TRBJ1-3; no definite D call. CDR3 length equals 14 residues. The germline CDR1 and CDR2 sequences are SGHRS and YFSETQ. V was trimmed by 0 bases and J by 4 bases, leaving 8 bases between them. CDR3 nucleotide sequence: TGCGCCAGCAGCTTGGGGGCCCAAGGAAACACCATATATTTT. It is translated as CASSLGAQGNTIYF. Full variable domain (remainder filled in from reference TRBV5-1 and TRBJ1-3): KAGVTQTPRYLIKTRGQQVTLSCSPISGHRSVSWYQQTPGQGLQFLFEYFSETQRNKGNFPGRFSGRQFSNSRSEMNVSTLELGDSALYLCASSLGAQGNTIYFGEGSWLTVV.

J is TRBJ2-3 and V is TRBV10-3, with 8 bases that match TRBD1. V shed 3 bases and J 4 bases; nucleotides not matched to a gene: 9. Germline V gene lookup returns CDR1 ENHRY and CDR2 SYGVKD. The CDR3 has 16 amino acids. The CDR3 is CAISDSWQGASDTQYF. The CDR3 nucleotides are TGTGCCATCAGTGATAGTTGGCAGGGGGCCTCAGATACGCAGTATTTT.